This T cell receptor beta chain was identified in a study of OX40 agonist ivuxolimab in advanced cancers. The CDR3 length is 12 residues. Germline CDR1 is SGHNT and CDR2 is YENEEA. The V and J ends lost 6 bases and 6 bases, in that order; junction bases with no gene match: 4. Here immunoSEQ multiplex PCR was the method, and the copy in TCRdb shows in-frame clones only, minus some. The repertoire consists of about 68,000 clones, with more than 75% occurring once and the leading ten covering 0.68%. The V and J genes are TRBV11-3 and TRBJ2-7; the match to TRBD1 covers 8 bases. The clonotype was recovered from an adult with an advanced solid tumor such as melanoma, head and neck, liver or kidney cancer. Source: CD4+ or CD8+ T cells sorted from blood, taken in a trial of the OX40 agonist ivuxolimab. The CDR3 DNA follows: TGTGCCAGCAGTCAAGACAGGGGCGAGCAGTACTTC. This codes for CASSQDRGEQYF.